A selection of T cell receptor beta chains follows, all from one sample in a study of cytomegalovirus exposure and HLA in healthy donors. Some clones are missing from TCRdb's copy, which holds only in-frame ones; the method was immunoSEQ multiplex PCR. The sample consists of more than 100,000 clones, roughly 79% of them appearing once. Sequenced input: PBMCs. The receptors come from a male donor in good health and CMV-seronegative. CDR3s include the opening cysteine and the closing phenylalanine or tryptophan. The D gene is left open where the match is weak. Not every row has a clone size; where given, it reads once, few, many or a size class.

>16|TRBV5-1|TRBJ2-2|NA|TRBD2
CASSLTLAENTGELFF
TGCGCCAGCAGCTTGACACTAGCGGAGAACACCGGGGAGCTGTTTTTT
>14|TRBV7-2|TRBJ2-7|NA|TRBD1
CASSKGQGGYEQYF
TGTGCCAGCAGTAAAGGACAGGGGGGCTACGAGCAGTACTTC
>15|TRBV7-2|TRBJ2-5|once|NA
CASSRLGGVRETQYF
TGTGCCAGCAGCCGACTAGGGGGGGTGCGGGAGACCCAGTACTTC
>14|TRBV5-4|TRBJ1-1|once|NA
CASSQQGGNTEAFF
TGTGCCAGCAGCCAACAGGGTGGGAACACTGAAGCTTTCTTT
>15|TRBV27|TRBJ2-7|NA|TRBD2
CASSLRAGPPYEQYF
TGTGCCAGCAGTTTAAGAGCGGGGCCTCCCTACGAGCAGTACTTC
>16|TRBV2|TRBJ2-6|NA|NA
CASETRESSGANVLTF
TGTGCCAGCGAGACTAGAGAGAGCTCTGGGGCCAACGTCCTGACTTTC
>19|TRBV4-3|TRBJ2-5|NA|TRBD2
CASSQTPGLAGEPQETQYF
TGCGCCAGCAGCCAAACGCCGGGACTAGCGGGGGAGCCCCAAGAGACCCAGTACTTC
>17|TRBV15|TRBJ1-2|few|TRBD1
CATSRDRATLNNYGYTF
TGTGCCACCAGCAGGGACAGGGCGACCCTAAATAACTATGGCTACACCTTC
>13|TRBV7-3|TRBJ2-1|NA|TRBD2
CASGAGVNNEQFF
TGTGCCAGCGGAGCGGGGGTAAACAATGAGCAGTTCTTC
>13|TRBV15|TRBJ1-4|NA|NA
CATSRVQNEKLFF
TGTGCCACCAGCAGAGTCCAGAATGAAAAACTGTTTTTT
>15|TRBV7-8|TRBJ2-3|NA|TRBD1
CASSLRQGWGDTQYF
TGTGCCAGCAGCTTAAGACAGGGGTGGGGAGATACGCAGTATTTT
>16|TRBV5-1|TRBJ2-1|NA|TRBD2
CASSLGLAGGPNEQFF
TGCGCCAGCAGCTTGGGACTAGCGGGGGGGCCAAATGAGCAGTTCTTC
>15|TRBV6-6|TRBJ1-5|few|TRBD1
CASTEGQGSYQPQHF
TGTGCCAGCACCGAGGGACAGGGTTCCTATCAGCCCCAGCATTTT
>14|TRBV18|TRBJ2-5|NA|NA
CASSPGHGQETQYF
TGTGCCAGCTCTCCGGGACATGGCCAGGAGACCCAGTACTTC
>13|TRBV6-6|TRBJ1-2|NA|NA
CASTHESGDGYTF
TGTGCCAGCACCCACGAATCAGGGGATGGCTACACCTTC
>13|TRBV9|TRBJ2-5|NA|TRBD1
CASSLQGFETQYF
TGTGCCAGCAGTCTACAGGGGTTTGAGACCCAGTACTTC
>14|TRBV9|TRBJ1-1|NA|TRBD1
CASSADPRDREAFF
TGTGCCAGCAGCGCCGATCCCCGGGACAGGGAAGCTTTCTTT
>13|TRBV5-4|TRBJ1-4|NA|NA
CASTSDPGDKLFF
TGTGCCAGCACATCCGACCCGGGTGATAAACTGTTTTTT